This T cell receptor (beta chain) was retrieved from a study of blood T cell repertoires in COVID-19. The overall study: The United States, Italy and Spain supplied acute and convalescent COVID-19 samples. Sources were T cells, B-cell-depleted T cells, or PBMCs; the material itself was cDNA or gDNA.

The count of this clone is one. Germline V gives CDR1 SNHLY, CDR2 FYNNEI. The CDR3 has 14 amino acids. The V and J ends lost 0 bases and 2 bases respectively, with 7 bases between them. Original analysis: Reference gene primer amplification gave nucleated cell count estimates. The method was immunoSEQ multiplex PCR; TCRdb's version includes in-frame clones alone and lacks a portion of them. V, J and clone size were drawn from that table, and D and trimming were deduced from the DNA. The top ten hold around 3.7% of the sample, which has around 94,000 clones, around four fifths seen once. Sequenced sample: peripheral blood. The V gene is TRBV2, the J gene TRBJ1-2, with D uncertain. The sequence was collected from a man in his fifties with acute or convalescent COVID-19. DNA for the CDR3: TGTGCCAGCAGTGAAGCTTACGGGAACTATGGCTACACCTTC. It specifies CASSEAYGNYGYTF.